The T cell receptor beta chain under discussion was sequenced for a study of cytomegalovirus exposure and HLA in healthy donors. General study findings and limits: Some public TCRs appeared in many individuals, while most sequences were rare. In vitro assays verified that three CMV-associated chains recognized CMV antigens specifically.

To note about this clone: No antigen is known for it.

The study ran its PCR with 60 Vbeta and 13 Jbeta primers. Assay: immunoSEQ multiplex PCR; the TCRdb copy retains only in-frame clones and omits some. The sample shows 210,000 or so clones, over 75% of them seen only once. Germline-derived CDR1 and CDR2 are MNHNS and SASEGT. CDR3 length: 16 amino acids. The trim removed 2 bases at V and 9 bases at J, leaving 13 bases unmatched. The chain uses TRBV6-1 and TRBJ1-5, with 7 bases fitting TRBD1. Specimen: PBMCs. The TCR comes from a girl aged 2-9 years in good health and CMV-seronegative. CDR3 sequence: CASSEMARQGRRPQHF. The DNA of the CDR3 is TGTGCCAGCAGTGAAATGGCGCGACAGGGTCGTCGGCCCCAGCATTTT.